This section outlines one T cell receptor (beta chain) sequence together with its context. Its antigen is not identified. Relying on iRepertoire HTBI primers and Arm-PCR of CDR3 regions, the team built TCR beta libraries. MiXCR, applied by TCRdb to the multiplex PCR reads, yields one record per CDR3 protein. The sample lists 530,000 or so distinct CDR3 sequences, 15% to 20% occurring once. Time point: newly diagnosed GD, antithyroid drugs for less than 3 months. Researchers made the TCR library from RNA that was extracted from PBMCs. Per germline, CDR1 SGHVS and CDR2 FQNEAQ. The CDR3 extends over 13 amino acids. J gave up 6 bases and V 5 bases, and 4 bases lay outside the gene matches. The source of the sample is a study of regulatory T cells in long-lasting Graves disease. Study-level results: Persistent patients shared more public clonotypes (under 3,000) than newly diagnosed patients (approximately 1,000). Not thyroid tissue but only peripheral blood was studied.

These records were also assigned to another study, of T cells in Graves' hyperthyroidism and ophthalmopathy. Turning to that study: A model built on 13 V-J features separated ophthalmopathy from stable hyperthyroidism.

This receptor was identified in a man between 18 and 35 years old with Graves disease. This specimen was peripheral blood mononuclear cells (PBMCs), taken at new diagnosis, from a patient treated with antithyroid drugs. V is TRBV7-8 and J is TRBJ2-4, with TRBD1 matching over 7 bases. CDR3 coding DNA: TGTGCCAGCAGCCTCAGGGGGTCAAACATTCAGTACTTC. Its protein product is CASSLRGSNIQYF.